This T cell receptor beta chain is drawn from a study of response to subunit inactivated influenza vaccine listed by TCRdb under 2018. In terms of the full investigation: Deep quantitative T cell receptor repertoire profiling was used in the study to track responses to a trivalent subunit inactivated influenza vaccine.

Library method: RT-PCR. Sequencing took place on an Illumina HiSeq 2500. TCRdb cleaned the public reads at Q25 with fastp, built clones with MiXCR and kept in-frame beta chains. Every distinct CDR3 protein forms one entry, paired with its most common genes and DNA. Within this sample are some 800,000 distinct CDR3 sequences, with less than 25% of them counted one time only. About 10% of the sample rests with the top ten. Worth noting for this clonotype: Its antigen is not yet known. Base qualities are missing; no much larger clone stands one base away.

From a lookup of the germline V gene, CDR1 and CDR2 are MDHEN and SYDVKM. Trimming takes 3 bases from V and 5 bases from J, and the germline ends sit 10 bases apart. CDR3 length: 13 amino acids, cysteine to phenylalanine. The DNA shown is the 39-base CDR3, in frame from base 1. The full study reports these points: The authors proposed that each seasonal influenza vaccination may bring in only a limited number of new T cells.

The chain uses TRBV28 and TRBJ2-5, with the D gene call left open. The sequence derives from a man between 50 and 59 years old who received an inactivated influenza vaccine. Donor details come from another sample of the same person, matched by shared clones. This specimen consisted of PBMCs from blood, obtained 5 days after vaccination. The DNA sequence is TGTGCCAGCAGTTTTCCTCCTTCGGAGACCCAGTACTTC. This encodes CASSFPPSETQYF.